This TCR beta chain was captured by sequencing in a study of T cells of healthy individuals listed by TCRdb under 2018. Library preparation was by 5' RACE. Sequencing was performed on an Illumina MiSeq. The public reads were reprocessed in TCRdb via fastp at Q25 and MiXCR, keeping in-frame beta chains. Every distinct CDR3 protein forms one entry, paired with its most common genes and DNA. The sample yields around 80,000 distinct CDR3 sequences; approximately 4.8% were counted once. The ten largest clonotypes hold 7.5% of the sample. Many counts were recorded for this clonotype. No antigen is known for it. The sample holds no much larger clone one base away, and base qualities are not on file. The clonotype originates from a female donor in good health.

The nucleotide sequence is TGTGCCAGCAGCCTCTCTTGGAGGGCGGTCGCTAATGAGCAGTTCTTC. This sequence encodes CASSLSWRAVANEQFF. The chain couples TRBV3-1 to TRBJ2-1; the D region possibly corresponds to TRBD2 (6 bases align). V was cut back by 4 bases and J by 7 bases, leaving a gap of 20 bases between them. The CDR3 spans 16 residues, from the cysteine through the phenylalanine. The DNA shown is the 48-base CDR3, in frame from base 1. For CDR1 and CDR2, the germline V gene (reference sequence) lists LGHDT and YNNKEL.